A single sample gave rise to the 5 T cell receptor beta chains below, sequenced in a study of shared clonotypes between healthy human individuals. CD45RO-negative CD8 cells positively selected for CCR7 made up the naive population, which excluded terminally differentiated effector memory CD45RA+ cells. Generated by immunoSEQ multiplex PCR, the TCRdb table keeps only in-frame clones and is missing some. The repertoire holds under 2,000,000 clones, about 95% seen once, with around 1.2% in the top ten. Sequencing input: naive CD8+ T cells sorted from blood. The origin of the receptors is a young man in good health.

The J gene is TRBJ2-7, the V gene TRBV21-1. TRBV21-1 corresponds to a pseudogene. The CDR3 has 15 residues. CDR3 nucleotides: TGTGCCAGCAGCATCCGGAGGGGGACATCCTACGAGCAGTACTTC. Its protein is CASSIRRGTSYEQYF.

The chain joins TRBV2 to TRBJ2-3, with 13 bases matching TRBD2. Germline CDR1 and CDR2: SNHLY and FYNNEI. The length of the CDR3 is 18 residues. Trimming removed 3 bases from V and 5 bases from J; junction bases left unmatched: 11. The CDR3 DNA is TGTGCCAGCAGTGATTCACTAGCGGGGGGGCCTGACTTAGATACGCAGTATTTT. Protein: CASSDSLAGGPDLDTQYF.

The chain carries TRBV29-1 and TRBJ2-7; possible D gene TRBD1, 6 bases. V was trimmed by 0 bases and J by 5 bases, leaving 11 bases between them. This CDR3 has 13 amino acids. Germline V gene data show CDR1 as SQVTM and CDR2 as ANQGSEA. DNA of the CDR3: TGCAGCGTTGAAGAGAACAGGGCCAACGAGCAGTACTTC. This sequence encodes CSVEENRANEQYF.

This rearrangement joins TRBV11-3 to TRBJ2-7; TRBD1 might be the D (5 bases). Germline V gene data show CDR1 as SGHNT and CDR2 as YENEEA. CDR3 length: 13 residues. Trimming removed 3 bases at V and 5 bases at J, with 11 bases between. The CDR3 here is CASSLSPGNEQYF. In DNA form, the CDR3 reads TGTGCCAGCAGCTTGTCCCCAGGGAACGAGCAGTACTTC.

The chain combines TRBV29-1 with TRBJ2-2; D possibly uses TRBD1 or TRBD2 (5 bases each). Trimming stripped 7 bases from V and 5 bases from J, with 8 bases between. This CDR3 has 11 amino acids. Germline CDR1 and CDR2: SQVTM and ANQGSEA. The CDR3 spells CSGWGTGELFF. The CDR3 nucleotides read TGCAGCGGATGGGGGACCGGGGAGCTGTTTTTT.